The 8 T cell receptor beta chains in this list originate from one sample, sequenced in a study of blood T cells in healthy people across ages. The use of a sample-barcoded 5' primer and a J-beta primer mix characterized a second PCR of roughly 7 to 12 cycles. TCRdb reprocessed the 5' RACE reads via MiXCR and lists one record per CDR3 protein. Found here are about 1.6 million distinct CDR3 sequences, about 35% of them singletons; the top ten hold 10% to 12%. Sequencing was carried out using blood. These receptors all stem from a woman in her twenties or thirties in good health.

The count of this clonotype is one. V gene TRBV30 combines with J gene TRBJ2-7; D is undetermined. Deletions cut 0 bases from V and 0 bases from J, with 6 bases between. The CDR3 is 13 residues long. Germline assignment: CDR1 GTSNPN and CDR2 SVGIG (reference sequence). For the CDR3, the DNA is TGTGCCTGGAGTGTATCGAGCTCCTACGAGCAGTACTTC. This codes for CAWSVSSSYEQYF.

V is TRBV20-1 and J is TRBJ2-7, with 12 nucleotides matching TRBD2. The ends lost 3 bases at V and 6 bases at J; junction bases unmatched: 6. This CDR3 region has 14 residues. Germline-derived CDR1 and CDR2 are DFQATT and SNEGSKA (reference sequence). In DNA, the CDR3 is TGCAGTGCTAGGAGGGGGACTAGCGGGTTCGAGCAGTACTTC. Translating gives CSARRGTSGFEQYF.

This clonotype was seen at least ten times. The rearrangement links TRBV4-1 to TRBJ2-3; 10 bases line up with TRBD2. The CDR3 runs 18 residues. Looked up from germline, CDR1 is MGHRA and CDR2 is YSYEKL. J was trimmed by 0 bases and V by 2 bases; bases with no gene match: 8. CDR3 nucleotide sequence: TGCGCCAGCAGCCAACTAGCGGGGGCCCTCACTAGCACAGATACGCAGTATTTT. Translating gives CASSQLAGALTSTDTQYF.

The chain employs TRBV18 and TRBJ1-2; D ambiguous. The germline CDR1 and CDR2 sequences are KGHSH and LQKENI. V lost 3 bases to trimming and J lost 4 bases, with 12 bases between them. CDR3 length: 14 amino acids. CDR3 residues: CASSPSPEIYGYTF. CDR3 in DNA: TGTGCCAGCTCACCTTCCCCGGAAATCTATGGCTACACCTTC.

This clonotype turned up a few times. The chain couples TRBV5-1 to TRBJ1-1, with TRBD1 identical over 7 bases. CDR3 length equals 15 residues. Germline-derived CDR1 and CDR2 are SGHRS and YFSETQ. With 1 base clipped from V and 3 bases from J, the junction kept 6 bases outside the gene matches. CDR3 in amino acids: CASSLFLGGDTEAFF. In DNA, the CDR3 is TGCGCCAGCAGCTTGTTTTTAGGGGGCGACACTGAAGCTTTCTTT.

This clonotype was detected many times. The CDR3 is CASEGIAGDNEQFF. The CDR3 DNA reads as TGTGCCTCCGAGGGGATAGCGGGCGACAATGAGCAGTTCTTC. The chain joins TRBV10-3 to TRBJ2-1, with 7 bases identical to TRBD2. The germline CDR1 and CDR2 sequences are ENHRY and SYGVKD. CDR3 length equals 14 residues. Losses at the gene ends were 11 bases for V and 5 bases for J; bases not matched to a gene: 12.

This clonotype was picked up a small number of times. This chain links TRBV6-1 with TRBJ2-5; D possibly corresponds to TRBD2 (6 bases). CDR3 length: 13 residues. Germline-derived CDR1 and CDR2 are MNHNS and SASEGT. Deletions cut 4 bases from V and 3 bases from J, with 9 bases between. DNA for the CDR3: TGTGCCAGCAGTGGGACTACTAAAGAGACCCAGTACTTC. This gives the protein CASSGTTKETQYF.

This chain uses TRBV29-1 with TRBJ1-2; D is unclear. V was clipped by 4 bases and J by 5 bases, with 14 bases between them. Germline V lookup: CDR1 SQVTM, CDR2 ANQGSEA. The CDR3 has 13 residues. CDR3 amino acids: CSVVDRATYGYTF. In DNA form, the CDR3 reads TGCAGCGTTGTGGATAGAGCCACTTATGGCTACACCTTC.